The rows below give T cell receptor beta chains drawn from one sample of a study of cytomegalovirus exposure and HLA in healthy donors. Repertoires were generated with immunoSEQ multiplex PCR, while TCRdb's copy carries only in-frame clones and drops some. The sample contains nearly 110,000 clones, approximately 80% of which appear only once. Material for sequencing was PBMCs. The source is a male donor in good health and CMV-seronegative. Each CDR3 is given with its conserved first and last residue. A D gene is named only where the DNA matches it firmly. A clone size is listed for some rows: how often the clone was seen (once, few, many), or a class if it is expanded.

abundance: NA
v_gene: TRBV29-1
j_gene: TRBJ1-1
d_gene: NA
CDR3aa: CSAQTGLNTEAFF
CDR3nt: TGCAGCGCCCAGACAGGTTTGAACACTGAAGCTTTCTTT

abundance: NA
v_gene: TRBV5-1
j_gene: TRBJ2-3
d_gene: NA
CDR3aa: CASSPGLTGRQDTQYF
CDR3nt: TGCGCCAGCAGCCCTGGACTAACGGGACGCCAGGATACGCAGTATTTT

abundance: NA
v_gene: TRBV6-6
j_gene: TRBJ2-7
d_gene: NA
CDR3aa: CASSLSGLTYEQYF
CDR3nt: TGTGCCAGCAGTCTGAGCGGACTAACCTACGAGCAGTACTTC

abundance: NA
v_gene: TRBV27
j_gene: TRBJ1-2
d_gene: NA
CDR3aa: CASSLSAGRSGYTF
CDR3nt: TGTGCCAGCAGTTTATCGGCGGGACGGAGCGGCTACACCTTC

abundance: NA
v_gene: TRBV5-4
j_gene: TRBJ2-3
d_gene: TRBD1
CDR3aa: CASSQGGRQTAPTQYF
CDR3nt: TGTGCCAGCAGTCAAGGGGGCAGACAGACCGCCCCTACGCAGTATTTT

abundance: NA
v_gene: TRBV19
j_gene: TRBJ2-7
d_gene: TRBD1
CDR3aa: CASSPGAGGRYEQYF
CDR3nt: TGTGCCAGTAGCCCCGGGGCAGGGGGCCGCTACGAGCAGTACTTC

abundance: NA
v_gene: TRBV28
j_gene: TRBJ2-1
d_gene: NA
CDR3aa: CASRSMEQFF
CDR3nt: TGTGCCAGCAGATCAATGGAGCAGTTCTTC

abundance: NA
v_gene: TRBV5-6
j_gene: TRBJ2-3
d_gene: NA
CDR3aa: CASSTTGDFLSLADTQYF
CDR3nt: TGTGCCAGCAGCACGACCGGGGACTTCCTTTCCCTCGCGGATACGCAGTATTTT

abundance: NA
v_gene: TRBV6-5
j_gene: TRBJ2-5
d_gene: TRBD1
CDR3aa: CASGGTGTAETQYF
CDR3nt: TGTGCCAGCGGCGGAACCGGGACAGCGGAGACCCAGTACTTC

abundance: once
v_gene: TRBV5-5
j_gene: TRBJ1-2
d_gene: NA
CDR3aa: CASSTRRDSSGYTF
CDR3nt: TGTGCCAGCAGCACGAGACGGGATTCGTCAGGCTACACCTTC

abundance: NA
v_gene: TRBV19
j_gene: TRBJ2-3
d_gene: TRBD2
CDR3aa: CASSRRRTSGRYLNSTDTQYF
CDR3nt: TGTGCCAGTAGTCGTCGGAGGACTAGCGGGAGGTATCTCAATAGCACAGATACGCAGTATTTT

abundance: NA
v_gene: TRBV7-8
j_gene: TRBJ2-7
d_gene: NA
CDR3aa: CASSLRWGTGYEQYF
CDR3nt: TGTGCCAGCAGCTTAAGGTGGGGAACGGGATACGAGCAGTACTTC

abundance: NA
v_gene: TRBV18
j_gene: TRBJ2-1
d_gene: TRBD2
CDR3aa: CASSPLTSGSGNEQFF
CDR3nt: TGTGCCAGCTCACCTCTGACTAGCGGGAGTGGCAATGAGCAGTTCTTC

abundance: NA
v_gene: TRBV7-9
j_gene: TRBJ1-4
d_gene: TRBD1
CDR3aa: CASSPTGAREKLFF
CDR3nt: TGTGCCAGCAGCCCGACAGGGGCGAGAGAAAAACTGTTTTTT

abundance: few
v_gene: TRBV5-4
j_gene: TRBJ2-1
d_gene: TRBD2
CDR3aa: CASSPIPSGYNEQFF
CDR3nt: TGTGCCAGCAGTCCTATCCCTAGCGGGTACAATGAGCAGTTCTTC

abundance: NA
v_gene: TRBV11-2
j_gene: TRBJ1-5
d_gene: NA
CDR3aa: CASSLGGEGQPQHF
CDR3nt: TGTGCCAGCAGCTTAGGAGGTGAGGGTCAGCCCCAGCATTTT

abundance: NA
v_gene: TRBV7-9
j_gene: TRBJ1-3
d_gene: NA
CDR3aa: CASSSGQPFNTIYF
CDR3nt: TGTGCCAGCAGCTCCGGACAGCCTTTTAACACCATATATTTT

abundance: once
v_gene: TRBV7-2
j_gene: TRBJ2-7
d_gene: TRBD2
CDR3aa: CASSLGTSGNGYEQYF
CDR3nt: TGTGCCAGCAGCTTAGGTACTAGCGGGAACGGGTACGAGCAGTACTTC

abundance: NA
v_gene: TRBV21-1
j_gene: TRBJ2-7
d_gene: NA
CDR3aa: CASSPRGTNAYEQYF
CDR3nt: TGTGCCAGCAGCCCAAGGGGGACAAACGCCTACGAGCAGTACTTC

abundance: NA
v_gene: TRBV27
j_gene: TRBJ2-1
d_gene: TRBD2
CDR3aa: CASSSGLATDNEQFF
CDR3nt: TGTGCCAGCAGTTCGGGACTAGCGACAGACAATGAGCAGTTCTTC

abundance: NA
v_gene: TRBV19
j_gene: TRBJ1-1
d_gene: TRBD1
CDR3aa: CASSTRGPWTEAFF
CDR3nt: TGTGCCAGTAGTACCAGGGGGCCCTGGACTGAAGCTTTCTTT

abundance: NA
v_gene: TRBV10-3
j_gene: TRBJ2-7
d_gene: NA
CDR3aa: CAIQGRLASEQYF
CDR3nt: TGTGCCATACAGGGTAGGCTAGCCTCCGAGCAGTACTTC

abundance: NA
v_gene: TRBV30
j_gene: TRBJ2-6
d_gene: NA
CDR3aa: CAWSGGIFRDRHRSGANVLTF
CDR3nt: TGTGCCTGGAGTGGCGGGATATTCCGGGACAGACATCGCTCTGGGGCCAACGTCCTGACTTTC

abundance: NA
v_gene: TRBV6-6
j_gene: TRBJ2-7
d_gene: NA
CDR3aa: CASLAPTYEQYF
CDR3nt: TGTGCCAGTCTAGCGCCTACCTACGAGCAGTACTTC

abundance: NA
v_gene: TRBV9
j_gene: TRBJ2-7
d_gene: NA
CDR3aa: CASSPRVQDYEQYF
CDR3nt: TGTGCCAGCAGCCCCCGGGTACAAGATTACGAGCAGTACTTC

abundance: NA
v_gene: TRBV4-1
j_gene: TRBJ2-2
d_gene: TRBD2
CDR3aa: CASSLRRGLAAGELFF
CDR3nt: TGCGCCAGCAGCCTACGCCGGGGACTAGCTGCCGGGGAGCTGTTTTTT

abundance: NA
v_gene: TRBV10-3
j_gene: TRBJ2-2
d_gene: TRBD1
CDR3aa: CAISDIKQGNTGELFF
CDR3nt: TGTGCCATCAGTGATATTAAACAGGGGAATACCGGGGAGCTGTTTTTT

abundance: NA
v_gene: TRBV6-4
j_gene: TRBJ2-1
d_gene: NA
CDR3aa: CASSATGEGYNEQFF
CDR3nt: TGTGCCAGCAGTGCTACGGGAGAGGGGTACAATGAGCAGTTCTTC

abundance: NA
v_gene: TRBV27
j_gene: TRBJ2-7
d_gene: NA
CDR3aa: CASSLRDTSYEQYF
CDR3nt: TGTGCCAGCAGTTTAAGAGACACCTCCTACGAGCAGTACTTC

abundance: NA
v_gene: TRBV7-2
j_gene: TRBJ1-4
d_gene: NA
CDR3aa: CASSLGGQGREKLFF
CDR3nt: TGTGCCAGCAGCTTGGGGGGGCAGGGAAGGGAAAAACTGTTTTTT